This T cell receptor beta chain was sequenced in a study of regulatory T cells in long-lasting Graves disease. Between the trimmed V and J ends, which lost 6 bases and 1 base, there was a span of 12 bases. The germline V gene encodes CDR1 MNHEY and CDR2 SMNVEV (reference sequence). The CDR3 loop spans 15 amino acids. Time point reported: newly diagnosed GD, antithyroid drugs for less than 3 months. Construction of the TCR library relied on RNA isolated from PBMCs. The patients were enrolled through endocrinology in Xi'an, China. Arm-PCR of CDR3 regions with iRepertoire HTBI primers generated TCR beta libraries. Using its own MiXCR run on the multiplex PCR reads, TCRdb lists one record per CDR3 protein. The sample gives roughly 250,000 distinct CDR3 sequences, about 17% of which show up once; 13% to 15% is in the top ten. Study conclusions and caveats: Favored gene segments in persistent disease were TRBV28, TRBJ1-2 and TRBJ2-5.

This clonotype came up many times. The antigen is undetermined. The sample was also reused in another study, on T cells in Graves' hyperthyroidism and ophthalmopathy.

The material was peripheral blood mononuclear cells (PBMCs), obtained at new diagnosis, from a patient treated with antithyroid drugs. The clonotype comes from a woman in her 30s with Graves disease. The chain recombines TRBV27 with TRBJ1-4; possibly TRBD1 for D (6 bases). CDR3 in DNA: TGTGCCAGCAGGGACAGATTGGTAACTAATGAAAAACTGTTTTTT. This sequence encodes CASRDRLVTNEKLFF.